The sequence of this T cell receptor beta chain was determined in a study of blood T cell repertoires in COVID-19. For the study at large: Material from acute and convalescent COVID-19 was sourced from the United States, Italy and Spain.

The CDR3 covers 13 residues. The V end lost 3 bases, the J end lost 6 bases, and 9 bases lay between the germline ends. Germline CDR1 reads LGHDT; CDR2 reads YNNKEL (reference sequence). Using immunoSEQ multiplex PCR, the repertoire was profiled, and TCRdb retains in-frame clones only, with some absent. Counted here are 300,000 to 350,000 clones, about nine tenths occurring once; the ten biggest clones make up more than 2%. This chain joins TRBV3-1 (or the pseudogene TRBV3-2) and TRBJ2-1; D is undetermined. The TCR sequence derives from a man aged 18 to 29 with active or convalescent COVID-19. Sequenced: peripheral blood. In nucleotides, the CDR3 is TGTGCCAGCAGCCAGGCGGCGGCCAATGAGCAGTTCTTC. Protein: CASSQAAANEQFF.